Listed below are T cell receptor beta chains from one sample, sequenced in a study of monozygotic twins with inflammatory bowel disease. With the 5' RACE reads reprocessed, TCRdb shows one record per CDR3 protein and no DNA. Here the sample table reports approximately 150,000 distinct CDR3 sequences. What was sequenced was blood. The receptor source for this set is a human donor with ulcerative colitis or Crohn's disease, or a healthy co-twin of an affected twin (not recorded which). Both conserved end residues are part of each CDR3. The order of the fields is CDR3 length, J gene, V gene, CDR3 protein.

14 | TRBJ1-1 | TRBV28 | CASTKGFMNTEAFF
15 | TRBJ2-3 | TRBV18 | CASSPPEHFTDTQYF
14 | TRBJ2-2 | TRBV5-1 | CASSWGANTGELFF
12 | TRBJ2-3 | TRBV5-1 | CASSIQSDTQYF
16 | TRBJ2-5 | TRBV7-2 | CASSLWGPAKGETQYF
17 | TRBJ2-2 | TRBV6-2/TRBV6-3 | CASNTVGTGKNTGELFF
15 | TRBJ2-3 | TRBV7-3 | CADDGDRDITDTQYF
14 | TRBJ2-2 | TRBV5-1 | CASSIQGADGELFF
14 | TRBJ2-2 | TRBV24-1 | CATSDLQGRGELFF
14 | TRBJ2-3 | TRBV11-3 | CASSLGKGLNTQYF
14 | TRBJ1-1 | TRBV5-4 | CASSLGGQNTEAFF